This TCR beta chain comes out of a study of cytomegalovirus exposure and HLA in healthy donors. About the study: A previous analysis identified approximately 120 million unique TCR beta sequences derived from 180 million or so T cells. Of a few hundred genotyped donors, 75% to 90% grouped in the Caucasian-associated ancestry cluster.

The CDR3 is made up of 14 amino acids. Trimming took 2 bases from V and 9 from J, leaving 14 bases between them. Per the germline V gene, CDR1 is LNHDA and CDR2 is SQIVND (reference sequence). Details on this clone: What it binds is not known.

Researchers ran the PCR with 60 Vbeta and 13 Jbeta primers. Clones were sequenced by immunoSEQ multiplex PCR, and TCRdb holds only the in-frame ones, with some missing. The data show about 120,000 clones, roughly 80% seen once. Study results and caveats: TCR beta chain V- and J-gene trimming was linked, in a later analysis, to a missense variant in DCLRE1C. An apparent linkage of common viral pathogens to several of the most significant clusters emerged in a later analysis.

This rearrangement joins TRBV19 to TRBJ2-1, with unresolved D. The material sequenced was PBMCs. This TCR derives from a man aged 25-40 years in good health and CMV-seropositive. CDR3 sequence reads: CASSISLGVLEQFF. CDR3 nucleotide sequence: TGTGCCAGTAGTATAAGTTTAGGAGTCCTTGAGCAGTTCTTC.